Listed here are 32 T cell receptor beta chains from one sample, sequenced in a study of blood T cell repertoires in COVID-19 (dated by TCRdb to 2019 to 2021). The library was prepared using the immunoSEQ multiplex PCR assay. Not all clones reach the TCRdb copy of this immuneACCESS table, which keeps in-frame sequences only. Checked studies attribute under half of the gap to unresolved V genes and leave the rest unexplained. Recorded for this sample are about 170,000 clones; approximately 85% of them occurred a single time. Together, the top ten hold about 8% of the sample. Sequences were obtained from peripheral blood. These TCRs come from a man in his forties who had recovered from COVID-19.

The chain carries TRBV19 and TRBJ1-6; 10 bases line up with TRBD1. Germline values: CDR1 LNHDA, CDR2 SQIVND (reference sequence). CDR3 length equals 15 residues. V shed 6 bases and J 7 bases; nucleotides not matched to a gene: 6. The CDR3 loop reads CASRRPGQGNSPLHF. In DNA form, the CDR3 reads TGTGCCAGTAGGAGACCGGGACAGGGGAATTCACCCCTCCACTTT.

The chain recombines TRBV19 with TRBJ2-2; perhaps TRBD1 as D (5 bases). The length of the CDR3 is 15 residues. Germline CDR1 and CDR2: LNHDA and SQIVND (reference sequence). The V gene lost 10 bases and the J gene lost 3 bases, with 18 bases spanning the gap. The CDR3 DNA reads as TGTGCCACCTCTGGGGCAGGGTGGGACACCGGGGAGCTGTTTTTT. Protein: CATSGAGWDTGELFF.

The chain employs TRBV5-6 and TRBJ2-7; the match to TRBD2 covers 8 bases. The CDR3 consists of 16 residues. Germline values: CDR1 SGHDT, CDR2 YYEEEE. V was pared by 4 bases and J by 7 bases, with 16 bases of the junction left unmatched. CDR3 DNA: TGTGCCAGCAGCAGCGCCTTGGGACTAGGGGAGGGAGAGCAGTACTTC. Its protein product is CASSSALGLGEGEQYF.

The V and J genes are TRBV6-2 or TRBV6-3 and TRBJ1-5; TRBD1 agrees at 8 bases. Germline V gives CDR1 MNHEY, CDR2 SVGEGT. The CDR3 covers 15 residues. Trimming cost V 1 base and J 6 bases; bases outside gene matches: 5. CDR3 bases: TGTGCCAGCAGTTACTGTCACAGGGGGGGTCAGCCCCAGCATTTT. Protein sequence: CASSYCHRGGQPQHF.

The table lists this clone with a few counts. This rearrangement joins TRBV13 to TRBJ2-7, with 8 positions matching TRBD2. CDR1 and CDR2 from the germline V gene are PRHDT and FYEKMQ (reference sequence). The CDR3 sequence is 14 residues long. V trimming: 4 bases; J trimming: 3 bases; junction bases outside the gene matches: 5. The DNA for the CDR3 is TGTGCCAGCAGCTCTCTAGCGGGCAACTACGAGCAGTACTTC. This sequence encodes CASSSLAGNYEQYF.

The gene calls are TRBV7-2 and TRBJ1-2, with TRBD1 matching over 10 bases. The germline V gene has CDR1 SGHTA and CDR2 FQGNSA. Germline trimming cut 3 bases from V and 4 bases from J; bases unmatched to any gene: 2. This CDR3 has 14 amino acids. DNA for the CDR3: TGTGCCAGCAGCTTGGACAGGGGGTTCTATGGCTACACCTTC. It yields the protein CASSLDRGFYGYTF.

This chain joins TRBV6-6 and TRBJ1-2; TRBD1 matches at 7 bases. The germline gives CDR1 MNHNY, CDR2 SVGAGI (reference sequence). V was pared by 6 bases and J by 5 bases, with 3 bases of the junction left unmatched. This CDR3 region has 12 residues. In DNA, the CDR3 is TGTGCCAGCAGCCCGACAGGGTATGGCTACACCTTC. Protein: CASSPTGYGYTF.

V and J are TRBV6-5 and TRBJ2-4; 9 nucleotides align to TRBD1. Germline trimming cut 11 bases from V and 7 bases from J; bases unmatched to any gene: 9. This CDR3 comprises 13 residues. CDR1 and CDR2 (germline): MNHEY, SVGAGI. The CDR3 region has the DNA TGTGCCGGTTCCCGGGACAGGGCGAACATTCAGTACTTC. This translates into CAGSRDRANIQYF.

V and J are TRBV24-1 and TRBJ2-3; TRBD2 matches 11 bases. Germline V gene sequence: CDR1 KGHDR, CDR2 SFDVKD. V shed 5 bases and J 1 base; nucleotides not matched to a gene: 1. The CDR3 spans 15 residues. The CDR3 is CATSVSGRGTDTQYF. In DNA form, the CDR3 reads TGTGCCACCAGTGTTAGCGGGAGGGGCACAGATACGCAGTATTTT.

The gene calls are TRBV4-1 and TRBJ2-1; D not certain. Per germline, CDR1 MGHRA and CDR2 YSYEKL. The germline V and J ends were trimmed by 1 base and 5 bases, with 6 bases remaining between them. The CDR3 runs 13 residues. CDR3 nucleotide sequence: TGCGCCAGCAGCCAAGCCCAGAACAATGAGCAGTTCTTC. It specifies CASSQAQNNEQFF.

This sequence joins TRBV6-5 and TRBJ2-2; the D is unclear. Germline CDR1 MNHEY, CDR2 SVGAGI. V was shortened by 2 bases and J by 9 bases, with 16 bases between the two germline ends. The CDR3 is 15 residues long. CDR3 nucleotide sequence: TGTGCCAGCAGTTACGCCGCAGGTTCCCCGAGGGAGCTGTTTTTT. It translates to CASSYAAGSPRELFF.

The CDR3, as DNA: TGTGCCAGCAGTTTATTGGTAGCGGGTGCCCCGGAGACCCAGTACTTC. Translating gives CASSLLVAGAPETQYF. The rearrangement joins TRBV27 to TRBJ2-5; 7 bases agree with TRBD2. Germline lookup yields CDR1 MNHEY and CDR2 SMNVEV (reference sequence). V lost 1 base, J lost 5 bases, and 10 bases stayed unmatched. This CDR3 has 16 amino acids.

J is TRBJ2-3 and V is TRBV9; 8 nucleotides line up with TRBD2. CDR1 is SGDLS, CDR2 YYNGEE, per germline. Unmatched junction bases numbered 6, after V lost 1 base and J lost 2 bases. This CDR3 has 16 residues. The CDR3 protein is CASSVPPAGDTDTQYF. The CDR3, as DNA: TGTGCCAGCAGCGTACCCCCAGCGGGGGACACAGATACGCAGTATTTT.

The chain recombines TRBV11-3 with TRBJ2-7; D might be TRBD1 (6 bases). The length of the CDR3 is 14 residues. Germline-derived CDR1 and CDR2 are SGHNT and YENEEA. V lost 3 bases and J lost 2, with 11 bases in between. The CDR3 sequence is CASSFQGYAYEQYF. The CDR3 nucleotides read TGTGCCAGCAGCTTCCAGGGGTATGCCTACGAGCAGTACTTC.

The chain employs TRBV19 and TRBJ2-5; 9 bases fit TRBD1. Germline CDR1 and CDR2: LNHDA and SQIVND (reference sequence). The CDR3 is 15 residues long. Germline trimming cut 5 bases from V and 5 bases from J; bases unmatched to any gene: 9. CDR3 sequence: CASSARDRAFETQYF. The DNA for the CDR3 is TGTGCCAGTAGTGCCCGGGACAGGGCGTTCGAGACCCAGTACTTC.

This clone was recorded only once. This chain uses TRBV27 with TRBJ1-2, with TRBD1 matching over 7 bases. Germline trimming cut 5 bases from V and 5 bases from J; bases unmatched to any gene: 11. The CDR3 sequence is 15 residues long. Germline CDR1 is MNHEY and CDR2 is SMNVEV (reference sequence). In nucleotides, the CDR3 is TGTGCCAGCAGTAGTGAGCCAGGGGGTCGGTATGGCTACACCTTC. Translation: CASSSEPGGRYGYTF.

This clone was found once. V usage is TRBV24-1 and J usage is TRBJ2-4; D perhaps matches TRBD1 (6 bases). The CDR3 is 15 residues long. Germline CDR1 reads KGHDR; CDR2 reads SFDVKD. Trimming pared 4 bases from V and 7 bases from J, leaving 16 bases between. The CDR3: CATSDASRGGNIQYF. The CDR3 DNA reads TGTGCCACCAGTGACGCCTCCAGGGGCGGGAACATTCAGTACTTC.

This clone was counted only a few times. The chain employs TRBV7-9 and TRBJ1-6; 8 positions match TRBD1. The CDR3 runs 13 residues. From germline, CDR1 is SEHNR and CDR2 FQNEAQ (reference sequence). With 11 bases clipped from V and 7 bases from J, the junction kept 7 bases outside the gene matches. In nucleotides, the CDR3 is TGTGCCTCCCTCAGGACAGGGAATTCACCCCTCCACTTT. It yields the protein CASLRTGNSPLHF.

This clone has a handful of counts. The chain has TRBV4-3 and TRBJ2-1; weak D call: TRBD1 (5 bases). The germline V gene has CDR1 LGHNA and CDR2 YSLEER. The ends were cut back, 0 bases at V and 8 bases at J, with 11 bases in the middle. The CDR3 spans 14 residues. CDR3 loop: CASSQDSRVHEQFF. Written as DNA, the CDR3 is TGCGCCAGCAGCCAAGATTCCAGGGTCCATGAGCAGTTCTTC.

The V gene is TRBV6-1, the J gene TRBJ2-3, with D unclear. V lost 1 base, J lost 4 bases, and 15 bases lay in between. CDR1 and CDR2 (germline): MNHNS, SASEGT. The CDR3 has 16 residues. CDR3 region: CASSEGFVGWADTQYF. The CDR3 DNA is TGTGCCAGCAGTGAAGGGTTCGTCGGGTGGGCAGATACGCAGTATTTT.

This chain connects TRBV6-2 or TRBV6-3 to TRBJ1-4, with D possibly being TRBD1 (5 bases). Trimming left V 5 bases short and J 5 bases short, with 12 bases between. The CDR3 loop spans 14 amino acids. CDR1 is MNHEY and CDR2 is SVGEGT in the germline V gene. The CDR3 bases are TGTGCCAGCAGTCCGACAGTTACGAATGAAAAACTGTTTTTT. This encodes CASSPTVTNEKLFF.

The genes are TRBV21-1 and TRBJ1-5; the table gives TRBD1 as D, unverified against the DNA. TRBV21-1 is given as a pseudogene. CDR3 size: 14 residues. The CDR3 loop reads CASSKTGRLEPQHF. In nucleotides, the CDR3 is TGTGCCAGCAGCAAGACAGGGCGGTTGGAGCCCCAGCATTTT.

The sample holds one count of this clone. The chain employs TRBV10-1 and TRBJ2-7; 11 bases align to TRBD2. Germline CDR1 WNHNN, CDR2 SYGVQD (reference sequence). Trimming cost V 7 bases and J 4 bases; bases outside gene matches: 12. This CDR3 region has 16 residues. For the CDR3, the DNA is TGCGCCAGCAACCGGAAAACTAGCGGGAGTTTATACGAGCAGTACTTC. Encoded protein: CASNRKTSGSLYEQYF.

The chain couples TRBV3-1 (or the pseudogene TRBV3-2) to TRBJ1-5, with TRBD1 matching over 8 bases. CDR1 LGHDT and CDR2 YNNKEL come from the germline V gene (reference sequence). J gave up 4 bases and V 4 bases, and 6 bases lay outside the gene matches. This CDR3 comprises 15 residues. This CDR3 is CASSPRTGGNQPQHF. CDR3 DNA sequence: TGTGCCAGCAGCCCCCGCACAGGGGGGAATCAGCCCCAGCATTTT.

In its sample, this clone was seen once. The V gene is TRBV7-2, the J gene TRBJ2-7; 9 nucleotides align to TRBD2. Germline-derived CDR1 and CDR2 are SGHTA and FQGNSA. CDR3 length: 13 amino acids. V shed 3 bases, J shed 7 bases, and the junction held 4 bases outside the gene matches. CDR3 residues: CASSLASGEEQYF. In nucleotides, the CDR3 is TGTGCCAGCAGCTTGGCTAGCGGGGAAGAGCAGTACTTC.

This clone was seen ten or more times. The chain combines TRBV7-9 with TRBJ1-6, with D unclear. Germline loops: CDR1 SEHNR, CDR2 FQNEAQ (reference sequence). V lost 5 bases, J lost 10 bases, and 9 bases lay in between. The CDR3 spans 12 residues. In nucleotides, the CDR3 is TGTGCCAGCAGCCTAGACGGGTCACCCCTCCACTTT. Protein: CASSLDGSPLHF.

V is TRBV30 and J is TRBJ1-1; possibly TRBD1 for D (5 bases). This CDR3 is built from 13 residues. The V and J ends lost 4 bases and 1 base respectively, with 10 bases between them. CDR1 is GTSNPN and CDR2 is SVGIG in the germline V gene (reference sequence). CDR3 DNA sequence: TGTGCCTGGACTAGAACAGGGAACACTGAAGCTTTCTTT. Amino acids: CAWTRTGNTEAFF.

The J gene is TRBJ2-7, the V gene TRBV20-1; D remains unclear. Germline CDR1 and CDR2: DFQATT and SNEGSKA (reference sequence). CDR3 size: 11 residues. The germline V and J ends were trimmed by 6 bases and 3 bases, with 9 bases remaining between them. The CDR3 DNA follows: TGCAGTGCCCGCTCAGGCTACGAGCAGTACTTC. This encodes CSARSGYEQYF.

The chain links TRBV7-6 to TRBJ2-7, with 10 bases fitting TRBD2. The CDR3 sequence is 15 residues long. The V segment lost 5 bases and the J segment 6 bases; nucleotides outside the gene matches: 10. Per germline, CDR1 SGHVS and CDR2 FNYEAQ. The DNA of the CDR3 is TGTGCCAGCAGCGTCCAGACTAGCGGGCCGGGCGAGCAGTACTTC. As protein: CASSVQTSGPGEQYF.

The sample holds a few counts of this clone. The rearrangement uses TRBV6-5 and TRBJ1-5; 9 nucleotides align to TRBD1. Germline V gene data show CDR1 as MNHEY and CDR2 as SVGAGI. CDR3 length: 14 residues. V gave up 6 bases and J gave up 7 bases; unmatched junction bases: 7. This CDR3 reads CASRRDRAGQPQHF. CDR3 coding DNA: TGTGCCAGCAGGAGGGACAGGGCTGGGCAGCCCCAGCATTTT.

The CDR3 loop reads CATSSGPPGETQYF. The DNA for the CDR3 is TGTGCCACCAGTTCCGGGCCCCCGGGGGAGACCCAGTACTTC. This rearrangement joins TRBV15 to TRBJ2-5; tentative D call: TRBD2 (5 bases). The CDR3 runs to 14 residues. From germline, CDR1 is LNHNV and CDR2 YYDKDF (reference sequence). Trimming shortened V by 6 bases and J by 5 bases, and 16 bases separated the two germline ends.

There are many counts of this clone. The chain joins TRBV9 to TRBJ2-4; 7 bases are shared with TRBD1. CDR1 and CDR2 from the germline V gene are SGDLS and YYNGEE. The trim removed 4 bases at V and 0 bases at J, leaving 10 bases unmatched. The CDR3 runs to 17 residues. CDR3 sequence (DNA): TGTGCCAGCAGCCCCCGACAGGGAACCCTAGCCAAAAACATTCAGTACTTC. Its translation is CASSPRQGTLAKNIQYF.